This passage covers 5 T cell receptor beta chains from one sample sequenced in a study of metastatic and nonmetastatic thyroid tumors. MiXCR re-clonotyped the PCR reads for TCRdb. The sample includes around 24,000 clones, roughly a quarter of them seen just once. Ahead of thyroid surgery, no patient had received treatment of any kind. What was sequenced was tumor tissue. The receptors stem from a male donor with papillary thyroid cancer or a benign thyroid nodule (not recorded which). Some clones in this sample may be carry-over from other donors' samples.

The rearrangement uses TRBV3-1 and TRBJ1-2, with no clear D. Trimming shortened V by 1 base and J by 5 bases, and 11 bases separated the two germline ends. This CDR3 is 14 amino acids long. The germline CDR1 and CDR2 sequences are LGHDT and YNNKEL (reference sequence). The CDR3 protein is CASSQAAGPYGYTF. The CDR3 bases are TGTGCCAGCAGCCAAGCCGCGGGTCCATATGGCTACACCTTC.

DNA of the CDR3: TGTGCCAGCAGCTTGCTACTAGCGGGAGGTACAGATACGCAGTATTTT. Translating it yields CASSLLLAGGTDTQYF. The V gene is TRBV27, the J gene TRBJ2-3; TRBD2 aligns across 12 bases. Germline V lookup: CDR1 MNHEY, CDR2 SMNVEV (reference sequence). This CDR3 spans 16 amino acids. V lost 6 bases and J lost 3; bases outside the gene matches: 7.

The rearrangement joins TRBV11-2 to TRBJ1-3; D call uncertain. This CDR3 has 17 amino acids. V lost 3 bases, J lost 0 bases, and 15 bases lay in between. Germline V gene data show CDR1 as SGHAT and CDR2 as FQNNGV. CDR3 DNA: TGTGCCAGCAGCTTCTGGGCAGAATCGAGCTCTGGAAACACCATATATTTT. This sequence encodes CASSFWAESSSGNTIYF. Full variable domain (outside the CDR3, taken from reference TRBV11-2 and TRBJ1-3): EAGVAQSPRYKIIEKRQSVAFWCNPISGHATLYWYQQILGQGPKLLIQFQNNGVVDDSQLPKDRFSAERLKGVDSTLKIQPAKLEDSAVYLCASSFWAESSSGNTIYFGEGSWLTVV.

The table lists this clone with many counts. The chain recombines TRBV29-1 with TRBJ2-5; 13 bases agree with TRBD2. The CDR3 sequence is 14 residues long. Unmatched junction bases numbered 5, after V lost 6 bases and J lost 4 bases. Germline-derived CDR1 and CDR2 are SQVTM and ANQGSEA. In DNA form, the CDR3 reads TGCAGCGTCGAGGGACTAGCGGGACGAGAGACCCAGTACTTC. It encodes CSVEGLAGRETQYF.

This clone has a count of ten or more. V usage is TRBV5-5 and J usage is TRBJ2-7, with D possibly TRBD1 on 7 matching bases. This CDR3 comprises 14 residues. Per germline, CDR1 SGHKS and CDR2 YYEKEE (reference sequence). The V and J ends lost 1 base and 2 bases respectively, with 10 bases between them. Here the CDR3 DNA reads TGTGCCAGCAGCTTGCGCAGGGGGGCCTACGAGCAGTACTTC. It codes for CASSLRRGAYEQYF. Supplemented by reference TRBV5-5 and TRBJ2-7, the full variable domain reads DAGVTQSPTHLIKTRGQQVTLRCSPISGHKSVSWYQQVLGQGPQFIFQYYEKEERGRGNFPDRFSARQFPNYSSELNVNALLLGDSALYLCASSLRRGAYEQYFGPGTRLTVT.